This T cell receptor (beta chain) was obtained from a study of blood T cell repertoires in COVID-19. Germline V lookup: CDR1 LGHDT, CDR2 YNNKEL (reference sequence). The V gene end was trimmed by 0 bases and the J gene end by 4 bases; junction bases not matched to a gene: 0. This CDR3 contains 15 residues. Original processing notes: The authors estimated nucleated cell counts from reference gene primer amplification. Produced via immunoSEQ multiplex PCR; TCRdb's table is partial and in-frame only. Clone size and V and J calls were adopted from that table, with D and trimming inferred from the DNA. The sample holds tens of thousands of clones, approximately 73% seen once.

Sequencing input: peripheral blood. This chain links TRBV3-1 (or the pseudogene TRBV3-2) with TRBJ2-1, with 10 nucleotides matching TRBD2. This sequence originates from a woman aged 45-59 years with active or convalescent COVID-19. The CDR3 DNA sequence: TGTGCCAGCAGCCAAGATAGCGGGAGGTACAATGAGCAGTTCTTC. This gives the protein CASSQDSGRYNEQFF.